These 10 T cell receptor beta chains share one sample of origin, sequenced in a study of T cell responses to AZD1222 COVID-19 vaccine. TCRdb's copy holds only in-frame clones and misses some; the assay was immunoSEQ multiplex PCR. The sample records 95,000 to 130,000 clones, around 85% being singletons. Sequencing was performed on peripheral blood, taken on day 0 of MenACWY control vaccination. The origin of the receptors is an adult in good health.

This clone appeared once. The chain uses TRBV13 and TRBJ2-3; 10 positions agree with TRBD1. After removal of 6 bases from V and 6 bases from J, the junction contained 3 bases not matched to a gene. Germline values: CDR1 PRHDT, CDR2 FYEKMQ (reference sequence). The CDR3 covers 13 residues. CDR3 amino acids: CASRWTGGDTQYF. The CDR3 DNA sequence: TGTGCCAGCAGGTGGACAGGGGGGGATACGCAGTATTTT.

The CDR3 sequence is CASSYGRNRGRSPLHF. The CDR3 DNA sequence: TGTGCCAGCAGTTACGGGCGGAACAGGGGTCGCTCACCCCTCCACTTT. J is TRBJ1-6 and V is TRBV6-5; 7 nucleotides align to TRBD1. With V trimmed by 2 bases and J by 10 bases, 11 bases remained unmatched. CDR1 is MNHEY, CDR2 SVGAGI, per germline. CDR3 size: 16 residues.

In this sample, this clone turned up once. This chain connects TRBV7-9 to TRBJ2-7, with D possibly being TRBD2 (5 bases). Germline V gene sequence: CDR1 SEHNR, CDR2 FQNEAQ (reference sequence). V dropped 5 bases and J dropped 4 bases, with 6 bases sitting between them. CDR3 length: 11 residues. CDR3 sequence (DNA): TGTGCCAGCAGCCGGGAATACGAGCAGTACTTC. Translated: CASSREYEQYF.

This sequence joins TRBV5-4 and TRBJ2-3; D might be TRBD1 (6 bases). The CDR3 spans 15 residues. Germline values: CDR1 SGHNT, CDR2 YYREEE (reference sequence). V was trimmed by 4 bases and J by 3 bases, leaving 15 bases between them. The CDR3 loop reads CASSPRDTITDTQYF. The CDR3 DNA sequence: TGTGCCAGCAGCCCCCGGGACACAATTACAGATACGCAGTATTTT.

V and J are TRBV2 and TRBJ2-1; unclear D gene. Germline V gives CDR1 SNHLY, CDR2 FYNNEI. The CDR3 totals 13 residues. The V end was cut by 0 bases, the J end by 8 bases, with 8 bases between. DNA for the CDR3: TGTGCCAGCAGTGAAGCGCGGCTGGATGAGCAGTTCTTC. It specifies CASSEARLDEQFF.

V and J are TRBV6-4 and TRBJ2-7, with D unclear. This CDR3 spans 13 amino acids. Germline assignment: CDR1 MRHNA and CDR2 SNTAGT. Trimming took 5 bases from V and 3 from J, leaving 11 bases between them. The CDR3 spells CASSPDPDYEQYF. Here the CDR3 DNA reads TGTGCCAGCAGTCCGGACCCAGACTACGAGCAGTACTTC.

This clone was observed a handful of times. This chain joins TRBV7-9 and TRBJ1-3, with D possibly matching TRBD1 (6 bases). The CDR3 totals 16 residues. Per the germline V gene, CDR1 is SEHNR and CDR2 is FQNEAQ (reference sequence). The V end was cut by 4 bases, the J end by 0 bases, with 13 bases between. The CDR3 sequence: CASSSGGGNSGNTIYF. CDR3 nucleotide sequence: TGTGCCAGCAGCTCCGGAGGGGGGAACTCTGGAAACACCATATATTTT.

The J gene is TRBJ2-7, the V gene TRBV28; D uncertain. The length of the CDR3 is 11 residues. CDR1 is MDHEN and CDR2 is SYDVKM in the germline V gene. V was cut by 5 bases and J by 3 bases, with 5 bases left in between. CDR3: CASSLNYEQYF. The CDR3 coding sequence is TGTGCCAGCAGTCTCAACTACGAGCAGTACTTC. Using reference TRBV28 and TRBJ2-7 for the parts outside the CDR3, the full variable domain is DVKVTQSSRYLVKRTGEKVFLECVQDMDHENMFWYRQDPGLGLRLIYFSYDVKMKEKGDIPEGYSVSREKKERFSLILESASTNQTSMYLCASSLNYEQYFGPGTRLTVT.

The gene calls are TRBV7-6 and TRBJ2-3, with 8 bases identical to TRBD2. The CDR3 spans 15 residues. After removal of 5 bases from V and 1 base from J, the junction contained 5 bases not matched to a gene. The germline CDR1 and CDR2 sequences are SGHVS and FNYEAQ. The CDR3 DNA sequence: TGTGCCAGCAGCATCTTGCGGGGGGGCACAGATACGCAGTATTTT. It encodes CASSILRGGTDTQYF.

This chain links TRBV5-5 with TRBJ1-1, with 9 bases fitting TRBD1. Germline-derived CDR1 and CDR2 are SGHKS and YYEKEE (reference sequence). CDR3 length: 15 residues. After removal of 3 bases from V and 5 bases from J, the junction contained 8 bases not matched to a gene. CDR3 coding DNA: TGTGCCAGCAGCTACAGGACAGGGGTGGGTACTGAAGCTTTCTTT. Its protein product is CASSYRTGVGTEAFF.